One and the same sample provided the 32 T cell receptor beta chains below, sequenced in a study of beta chain features in type 1 diabetes (dated by TCRdb to about 2018). Libraries came from the immunoSEQ multiplex PCR assay. The High Capacity cDNA Reverse Transcription Kit was used to reverse transcribe all of the isolated RNA, meaning that expressed TCRB transcripts were what got sequenced. The table was pulled from immuneACCESS by TCRdb, which kept in-frame rearrangements only. Such tables lose some clones; where checked, under half of the loss comes from unresolved V genes, and the rest has no known cause. Within this sample are 110,000 to 150,000 clones, with nearly 9.5% of them counted one time only. Of the sample, 0.68% is held by the ten largest clones. The specimen sequenced was central memory CD4+ T cells from blood. All receptors derive from a man aged 18 to 35 in good health.

The V call is TRBV5-1, the J call TRBJ2-1, with a weak D call TRBD1 (6 bases). Trimming removed 5 bases from V and 0 bases from J, with 12 bases in between. The germline CDR1 and CDR2 sequences are SGHRS and YFSETQ. The CDR3 spans 15 residues. The CDR3: CASSTGPSSYNEQFF. The DNA of the CDR3 is TGCGCCAGCAGTACAGGGCCTAGCTCCTACAATGAGCAGTTCTTC.

This clone has a handful of counts. V usage is TRBV10-3 and J usage is TRBJ1-1; TRBD1 agrees at 11 bases. The CDR3 covers 15 residues. The germline CDR1 and CDR2 sequences are ENHRY and SYGVKD. Losses at the gene ends were 0 bases for V and 6 bases for J; bases not matched to a gene: 3. The CDR3 reads CAISESAGQGAEAFF. In DNA form, the CDR3 reads TGTGCCATCAGTGAGTCCGCGGGACAGGGGGCTGAAGCTTTCTTT.

This clone was counted a single time. The chain has TRBV7-9 and TRBJ1-5; possible D gene TRBD1, 5 bases. This CDR3 spans 16 amino acids. Germline-derived CDR1 and CDR2 are SEHNR and FQNEAQ (reference sequence). The V end was cut by 1 base, the J end by 5 bases, with 15 bases between. In nucleotides, the CDR3 is TGTGCCAGCAGCTTAGGGGCAGGGTCAACGCATCAGCCCCAGCATTTT. Amino acids: CASSLGAGSTHQPQHF.

The chain employs TRBV7-6 and TRBJ2-5; D perhaps matches TRBD2 (5 bases). CDR1 is SGHVS and CDR2 is FNYEAQ in the germline V gene. This CDR3 contains 13 residues. Deletions cut 0 bases from V and 4 bases from J, with 6 bases between. CDR3 in DNA: TGTGCCAGCAGCTTAGCGGAGGCAGAGACCCAGTACTTC. Translated: CASSLAEAETQYF. The variable domain in full, with the rest retrieved from reference TRBV7-6 and TRBJ2-5, is GAGVSQSPRYKVTKRGQDVALRCDPISGHVSLYWYRQALGQGPEFLTYFNYEAQQDKSGLPNDRFSAERPEGSISTLTIQRTEQRDSAMYRCASSLAEAETQYFGPGTRLLVL.

The chain has TRBV5-1 and TRBJ1-2; 7 bases map to TRBD1. There are 14 residues in the CDR3. The J segment lost 1 base and the V segment lost 3 bases, leaving 3 bases of the junction unmatched. Per the germline V gene, CDR1 is SGHRS and CDR2 is YFSETQ. The CDR3 sequence is CASSWGQNNYGYTF. As DNA, the CDR3 is TGCGCCAGCAGCTGGGGACAGAATAACTATGGCTACACCTTC.

This clone occurred a few times. This sequence joins TRBV28 and TRBJ2-7; the match to TRBD2 covers 9 bases. Germline values: CDR1 MDHEN, CDR2 SYDVKM. The CDR3 extends over 16 amino acids. Trimming cost V 6 bases and J 6 bases; bases outside gene matches: 15. The CDR3 protein is CASRPAGAGGPSEQYF. CDR3 coding DNA: TGTGCCAGCAGACCCGCGGGTGCGGGGGGGCCGTCCGAGCAGTACTTC.

This clone was observed a handful of times. The CDR3 loop is CASSGQGVFYGYTF. CDR3 DNA sequence: TGTGCCAGCAGCGGACAGGGGGTGTTCTATGGCTACACCTTC. The V and J genes are TRBV11-2 and TRBJ1-2; TRBD1 aligns across 10 bases. The length of the CDR3 is 14 residues. V was pared by 5 bases and J by 4 bases, with 4 bases of the junction left unmatched. Germline values: CDR1 SGHAT, CDR2 FQNNGV. Full variable domain (missing parts from reference TRBV11-2 and TRBJ1-2): EAGVAQSPRYKIIEKRQSVAFWCNPISGHATLYWYQQILGQGPKLLIQFQNNGVVDDSQLPKDRFSAERLKGVDSTLKIQPAKLEDSAVYLCASSGQGVFYGYTFGSGTRLTVV.

This clone came up a few times. The V and J genes are TRBV23-1 and TRBJ2-5; TRBD1 might be the D (6 bases). TRBV23-1 is noted as an ORF with a role that remains uncertain. V dropped 3 bases and J dropped 1 base, with 12 bases sitting between them. The CDR3 covers 15 residues. The CDR3 sequence: CASSHPRTVQETQYF. CDR3 in DNA: TGCGCCAGCAGTCATCCCCGGACAGTCCAAGAGACCCAGTACTTC.

In its sample, this clone was seen a few times. The chain carries TRBV5-6 and TRBJ2-7; TRBD1 agrees at 7 bases. The CDR3 loop spans 15 amino acids. CDR1 and CDR2 from the germline V gene are SGHDT and YYEEEE. V was pared by 3 bases and J by 5 bases, with 11 bases of the junction left unmatched. The CDR3 DNA is TGTGCCAGCAGCTCAAGCCGACAGGGTAGGAACGAGCAGTACTTC. This gives the protein CASSSSRQGRNEQYF. Together with reference TRBV5-6 and TRBJ2-7, the CDR3 gives the full variable domain: DAGVTQSPTHLIKTRGQQVTLRCSPKSGHDTVSWYQQALGQGPQFIFQYYEEEERQRGNFPDRFSGHQFPNYSSELNVNALLLGDSALYLCASSSSRQGRNEQYFGPGTRLTVT.

The J gene is TRBJ2-5, the V gene TRBV29-1; D not resolved. V lost 4 bases and J lost 2, with 11 bases in between. The CDR3 runs to 13 residues. Germline values: CDR1 SQVTM, CDR2 ANQGSEA. This CDR3 reads CSVGNTIQETQYF. Written as DNA, the CDR3 is TGCAGCGTTGGAAACACCATTCAAGAGACCCAGTACTTC.

This clone was seen only a few times. The chain has TRBV5-4 and TRBJ2-5, with a weak D call TRBD1 (6 bases). The CDR3 is 13 residues long. V was shortened by 2 bases and J by 5 bases, with 10 bases between the two germline ends. Germline V gives CDR1 SGHNT, CDR2 YYREEE (reference sequence). The DNA for the CDR3 is TGTGCCAGCAGCTTCGGACAGCACGAGACCCAGTACTTC. This gives the protein CASSFGQHETQYF.

This clone has more than one count but fewer than ten. The chain joins TRBV7-2 to TRBJ2-5; TRBD2 matches 9 bases. The germline V gene encodes CDR1 SGHTA and CDR2 FQGNSA. The CDR3 totals 14 residues. The J segment lost 4 bases and the V segment lost 6 bases, leaving 6 bases of the junction unmatched. CDR3 amino acids: CASRAGGGGETQYF. The CDR3 DNA is TGTGCCAGCAGGGCTGGCGGGGGGGGAGAGACCCAGTACTTC.

This chain connects TRBV4-2 to TRBJ1-2; maybe TRBD1 (5 bases). V dropped 0 bases and J dropped 8 bases, with 16 bases sitting between them. The CDR3 is 15 amino acids. Per germline, CDR1 LGHNA and CDR2 YNFKEQ. In DNA form, the CDR3 reads TGTGCCAGCAGCCAAGACCCAGGGCCAGGCGCGGGCTACACCTTC. Translated: CASSQDPGPGAGYTF.

The chain uses TRBV7-9 and TRBJ2-1; 8 nucleotides align to TRBD1. V dropped 0 bases and J dropped 5; count of bases not matched to a gene: 3. CDR1 SEHNR and CDR2 FQNEAQ come from the germline V gene (reference sequence). The length of the CDR3 is 15 residues. CDR3 amino acids: CASSLAGQGNNEQFF. The CDR3 DNA reads as TGTGCCAGCAGCTTAGCTGGACAGGGTAACAATGAGCAGTTCTTC.

V is TRBV7-9 and J is TRBJ2-1; 7 nucleotides align to TRBD2. This CDR3 has 14 residues. Germline CDR1 is SEHNR and CDR2 is FQNEAQ (reference sequence). The V and J ends lost 4 bases and 2 bases, in that order; junction bases with no gene match: 2. The CDR3 DNA reads as TGTGCCAGCAGCTCGGGACTACCCTACAATGAGCAGTTCTTC. The encoded protein is CASSSGLPYNEQFF.

The V call is TRBV18, the J call TRBJ2-3, with TRBD1 identical over 7 bases. In germline, CDR1 is KGHSH, CDR2 LQKENI. The CDR3 totals 11 residues. Trimming at V came to 5 bases and at J to 13 bases, leaving 6 bases not matched to a gene. DNA for the CDR3: TGTGCCAGCTCATCGCCGGGACAGAAGTATTTT. Residues: CASSSPGQKYF.

The sample holds a few counts of this clone. The rearrangement links TRBV11-2 to TRBJ1-6, with 8 bases fitting TRBD1. The CDR3 extends over 14 amino acids. Looked up from germline, CDR1 is SGHAT and CDR2 is FQNNGV. With 4 bases clipped from V and 10 bases from J, the junction kept 6 bases outside the gene matches. The CDR3 protein is CASSSGQGQSPLHF. In nucleotides, the CDR3 is TGTGCCAGCAGCTCCGGACAGGGACAGTCACCCCTCCACTTT.

This clone was detected many times. The chain links TRBV2 to TRBJ2-2; the D gene is possibly TRBD2 (5 bases). The germline V and J ends were trimmed by 0 bases and 6 bases, with 17 bases remaining between them. The CDR3 consists of 17 residues. Germline loops: CDR1 SNHLY, CDR2 FYNNEI. Written as DNA, the CDR3 is TGTGCCAGCAGTGAAGCTGCACGGCACCCCGGGGCCGGGGAGCTGTTTTTT. This encodes CASSEAARHPGAGELFF. The full variable domain, its missing parts supplied by reference TRBV2 and TRBJ2-2, is EPEVTQTPSHQVTQMGQEVILRCVPISNHLYFYWYRQILGQKVEFLVSFYNNEISEKSEIFDDQFSVERPDGSNFTLKIRSTKLEDSAMYFCASSEAARHPGAGELFFGEGSRLTVL.

This clone was seen ten or more times. The sample carries other DNA sequences with the same CDR3. The rearrangement uses TRBV7-2 and TRBJ2-3; no reliable D call. The CDR3 extends over 13 amino acids. Germline assignment: CDR1 SGHTA and CDR2 FQGNSA. V shed 2 bases and J shed 1 base, with 4 bases lying between them. The CDR3 DNA reads TGTGCCAGCAGCTTACTAGGCACAGATACGCAGTATTTT. It encodes CASSLLGTDTQYF.

CDR3 DNA: TGCGCCAGCAGCCAAGATACCGGGAACACTGAAGCTTTCTTT. This encodes CASSQDTGNTEAFF. The V call is TRBV4-3, the J call TRBJ1-1; D gene ambiguous. The CDR3 has 14 residues. CDR1 LGHNA and CDR2 YSLEER come from the germline V gene. Deletions cut 0 bases from V and 1 base from J, with 6 bases between.

The rearrangement uses TRBV7-6 and TRBJ2-2; tentatively, D is TRBD1 (6 bases). The CDR3 sequence is 15 residues long. Germline CDR1 reads SGHVS; CDR2 reads FNYEAQ. V was shortened by 5 bases and J by 5 bases, with 15 bases between the two germline ends. As DNA, the CDR3 is TGTGCCAGCAGCGTTACACAGGGTCGGACCGGGGAGCTGTTTTTT. Translated, it gives CASSVTQGRTGELFF.

V usage is TRBV5-1 and J usage is TRBJ1-5, with D possibly being TRBD1 (6 bases). The V end lost 0 bases, the J end lost 6 bases, and 13 bases lay between the germline ends. The CDR3 contains 15 residues. From germline, CDR1 is SGHRS and CDR2 YFSETQ. The CDR3 here is CASSLGDNPGQPQHF. The CDR3 coding sequence is TGCGCCAGCAGCTTGGGGGACAACCCCGGTCAGCCCCAGCATTTT.

The chain has TRBV5-1 and TRBJ1-4, with 11 bases matching TRBD1. The trim removed 3 bases at V and 8 bases at J, leaving 6 bases unmatched. Looked up from germline, CDR1 is SGHRS and CDR2 is YFSETQ. The CDR3 is 15 residues long. The CDR3 DNA follows: TGCGCCAGCAGCTACCGGGGGACAGGGGGAGAAAAACTGTTTTTT. It is translated as CASSYRGTGGEKLFF.

In its sample, this clone was seen many times. The chain joins TRBV28 to TRBJ1-4, with TRBD1 matching over 10 bases. The germline V gene has CDR1 MDHEN and CDR2 SYDVKM. V lost 6 bases and J lost 8; bases outside the gene matches: 6. This CDR3 is built from 14 residues. The CDR3: CASSPGTGVEKLFF. The CDR3 DNA reads TGTGCCAGCAGCCCCGGGACAGGGGTCGAAAAACTGTTTTTT.

This clone has more than one count but fewer than ten. The rearrangement links TRBV12-5 to TRBJ2-3; TRBD1 might be the D (6 bases). The CDR3 spans 13 residues. Trimming left V 5 bases short and J 1 base short, with 7 bases between. Germline V gene lookup returns CDR1 LGHNT and CDR2 FRNRAP. The CDR3 nucleotides read TGTGCTAGTGGTCCAGGGGGCACAGATACGCAGTATTTT. Amino acid sequence: CASGPGGTDTQYF.

This clone appeared a few times. The rearrangement links TRBV29-1 to TRBJ1-2; TRBD1 matches at 8 bases. The CDR3 runs to 12 residues. CDR1 is SQVTM, CDR2 ANQGSEA, per germline. J lost 4 bases, V lost 7 bases, and 5 bases had no gene match. This chain's CDR3 is CSAGGSLYGYTF. The CDR3, as DNA: TGCAGCGCAGGGGGCAGCCTCTATGGCTACACCTTC.

The chain employs TRBV19 and TRBJ2-4, with 9 bases identical to TRBD2. In germline, CDR1 is LNHDA, CDR2 SQIVND (reference sequence). The CDR3 sequence is 15 residues long. The V gene end was trimmed by 9 bases and the J gene end by 1 base; junction bases not matched to a gene: 7. The CDR3 region is CASKGGGAAKNIQYF. The DNA for the CDR3 is TGTGCCAGCAAGGGCGGGGGGGCCGCCAAAAACATTCAGTACTTC.

V is TRBV21-1 and J is TRBJ2-7; the table's D gene call, TRBD1, was not cross checked with the DNA. TRBV21-1 is shown as a pseudogene. This CDR3 region has 15 residues. DNA of the CDR3: TGTGCCAGCATATATAAAACAGGGGATGACTACGAGCAGTACTTC. Its protein is CASIYKTGDDYEQYF.

This clone was detected only a few times. The gene calls are TRBV2 and TRBJ2-7, with D tentatively TRBD1 (6 bases). This CDR3 has 12 amino acids. The V gene's germline CDR1 is SNHLY and CDR2 FYNNEI. V was clipped by 7 bases and J by 3 bases, with 10 bases between them. The CDR3 nucleotides read TGTGCCAGCAAGTTCAGGGGCTACGAGCAGTACTTC. It yields the protein CASKFRGYEQYF.

This clone showed up many times. The rearrangement joins TRBV7-6 to TRBJ2-7, with D possibly being TRBD1 (5 bases). CDR3 size: 13 residues. Trimming pared 5 bases from V and 4 bases from J, leaving 12 bases between. The germline V gene has CDR1 SGHVS and CDR2 FNYEAQ. CDR3 sequence reads: CASSQASGYEQYF. The DNA of the CDR3 is TGTGCCAGCAGCCAGGCTTCAGGGTACGAGCAGTACTTC.

To note about this clone: The same CDR3 arises from other DNA sequences in this sample as well. The chain uses TRBV5-1 and TRBJ2-5; TRBD2 matches at 13 bases. V dropped 1 base and J dropped 4; count of bases not matched to a gene: 7. This CDR3 has 17 residues. CDR1 is SGHRS and CDR2 is YFSETQ in the germline V gene. The CDR3 is CASSLSTSGGARETQYF. Here the CDR3 DNA reads TGCGCCAGCAGCTTGAGTACTAGCGGGGGGGCCAGAGAGACCCAGTACTTC.

There are a few counts of this clone. V and J are TRBV5-1 and TRBJ2-7, with 8 bases aligning to TRBD1. CDR1 is SGHRS and CDR2 is YFSETQ in the germline V gene. Germline trimming cut 4 bases from V and 6 bases from J; bases unmatched to any gene: 9. This CDR3 region has 14 residues. The CDR3: CASSRWDRNSEQYF. CDR3 DNA: TGCGCCAGCAGCCGTTGGGACAGGAACAGCGAGCAGTACTTC.